This T cell receptor beta chain was observed in a study of blood T cells in healthy people across ages. Overall study results and limits: Among T cells, TCR beta diversity per million cells dropped roughly linearly as age rose.

Next came a second PCR, run for roughly 6 to 11 cycles, which used a sample-barcoded 5' primer along with a J-beta primer mix. Each single sample gave us at least 2.5 million CDR3-containing paired-end reads. TCRdb recomputed calls from the 5' RACE reads with MiXCR, one row per CDR3 protein. This table has over 450,000 distinct CDR3 sequences, approximately 25% appearing once. This clonotype was observed a handful of times. Its antigen remains unknown. A read error may account for a junction end that differs from germline. These data are also associated with another study on T cells of mothers and their children. As that report states: Each donor was one of three healthy Caucasian mothers or one of their six children. With the M1S primer of the second PCR, sample barcodes and 2-4 random nucleotides were added.

The TCR comes from a boy between 10 and 17 years old in good health. What was sequenced was blood.

CDR3 coding DNA: TGTGCCAGCGGCTTAAGTAGATCAGAGACCCAGTACTTC. It translates to CASGLSRSETQYF. The gene calls are TRBV7-2 and TRBJ2-5, with D unclear. The CDR3 runs 13 residues. Germline V gene lookup returns CDR1 SGHTA and CDR2 FQGNSA.